These T cell receptor beta chains were read from a single sample in a study of CXCR3-negative and CXCR3-positive naive CD8 T cells. Following a re-call of the 5' RACE reads, TCRdb has one entry per CDR3 protein and lacks DNA. Its listing shows about 150,000 distinct CDR3 sequences. Specimen: naive CXCR3+ CD8+ T cells from blood. Receptors originate from a human donor in good health. Some clones in this sample may be carry-over from other donors' samples. Both conserved end residues are part of each CDR3.

j_gene: TRBJ2-7
v_gene: TRBV5-1
CDR3aa: CASSSTLKGVYEQYF

j_gene: TRBJ1-1
v_gene: TRBV19
CDR3aa: CASSIQGLRTEAFF

j_gene: TRBJ2-7
v_gene: TRBV21-1
CDR3aa: CASNGGWGGKLAGTYEQYF

j_gene: TRBJ2-1
v_gene: TRBV6-5
CDR3aa: CASRFGQFAFNEQFF

j_gene: TRBJ2-1
v_gene: TRBV28
CDR3aa: CASSLTSSSSYNEQFF

j_gene: TRBJ2-5
v_gene: TRBV28
CDR3aa: CASSFRGTLGEETQYF

j_gene: TRBJ2-1
v_gene: TRBV9
CDR3aa: CASTRADSYNEQFF

j_gene: TRBJ2-5
v_gene: TRBV7-8
CDR3aa: CASSHREKGPQETQYF

j_gene: TRBJ2-4
v_gene: TRBV20-1
CDR3aa: CSAREGSSGPIRYF

j_gene: TRBJ2-1
v_gene: TRBV15
CDR3aa: CATRAGRGVDEQFF

j_gene: TRBJ2-7
v_gene: TRBV29-1
CDR3aa: CSVESGTRYEQYF

j_gene: TRBJ2-7
v_gene: TRBV18
CDR3aa: CASSRGTSGEQYF

j_gene: TRBJ2-4
v_gene: TRBV11-2
CDR3aa: CASSDEPGGAKNIQYF

j_gene: TRBJ2-7
v_gene: TRBV27
CDR3aa: CASSLLDRRSYEQYF

j_gene: TRBJ1-3
v_gene: TRBV29-1
CDR3aa: CSGRMGNTIYF

j_gene: TRBJ2-7
v_gene: TRBV29-1
CDR3aa: CSVEESSYEQYF

j_gene: TRBJ1-1
v_gene: TRBV6-2/TRBV6-3
CDR3aa: CASSWGAGTEAFF

j_gene: TRBJ2-7
v_gene: TRBV20-1
CDR3aa: CSAPGTDKLYEQYF

j_gene: TRBJ2-7
v_gene: TRBV3-1
CDR3aa: CASSPTGGGYEQYF

j_gene: TRBJ2-5
v_gene: TRBV7-8
CDR3aa: CASSSKRSGQGVETQYF